This T cell receptor (beta chain) was profiled in a study of cytomegalovirus exposure and HLA in healthy donors. Looked up from germline, CDR1 is MRHNA and CDR2 is SNTAGT. The CDR3 runs to 13 residues. Germline trimming cut 4 bases from V and 4 bases from J; bases unmatched to any gene: 2. Findings and limits, study-wide: Cytomegalovirus-associated TCR beta chains were listed, numbering 150 to 200.

The PCR made use of 60 Vbeta and 13 Jbeta primers. Some clones are missing from TCRdb's copy, which holds only in-frame ones; the method was immunoSEQ multiplex PCR. This table holds 150,000 to 200,000 clones, around two thirds found once. As regards this clone: Its specificity is not known.

This sequence was found in a man under 40 in good health and CMV-seropositive. This chain connects TRBV6-4 to TRBJ1-1; the match to TRBD1 covers 8 bases. The sample consisted of PBMCs. In nucleotides, the CDR3 is TGTGCCAGCAGTGCAGGGGGCTTCACTGAAGCTTTCTTT. Protein product: CASSAGGFTEAFF.